These 8 T cell receptor beta chains came from one sample sequenced in a study of vaccination effects on CD4 cells after COVID-19. Isolating CD4+ T cells followed about 10 days of culture. Libraries were prepared by immunoSEQ multiplex PCR; TCRdb keeps only in-frame clonotypes and omits some of them. Among 35,000 to 40,000 clones listed, 60% to 75% were seen once. Their antigen targets remain unknown. Here the sequenced sample was CD4+ T cells from PBMCs cultured without peptide, taken before COVID-19 vaccination. These receptors were collected from a human donor who received a COVID-19 vaccine.

The V and J genes are TRBV30 and TRBJ2-2; 7 nucleotides line up with TRBD1. Unmatched junction bases numbered 2, after V lost 0 bases and J lost 1 base. Germline V gives CDR1 GTSNPN, CDR2 SVGIG (reference sequence). The CDR3 consists of 15 residues. The CDR3 region has the DNA TGTGCCTGGAGTGTAGGGGGCTTGAACACCGGGGAGCTGTTTTTT. Residues: CAWSVGGLNTGELFF.

This clone was seen a handful of times. The rearrangement uses TRBV6-5 and TRBJ1-2; 8 positions agree with TRBD1. The CDR3 is 14 amino acids. V shed 6 bases and J 4 bases; nucleotides not matched to a gene: 7. Germline loops: CDR1 MNHEY, CDR2 SVGAGI. CDR3 coding DNA: TGTGCCAGCAGCCGGACAGGGAAGCCCTATGGCTACACCTTC. This sequence encodes CASSRTGKPYGYTF.

This sequence joins TRBV30 and TRBJ2-7; the D is unclear. The CDR3 contains 13 residues. V shed 6 bases and J shed 4 bases, with 16 bases lying between them. Germline V gene sequence: CDR1 GTSNPN, CDR2 SVGIG (reference sequence). Written as DNA, the CDR3 is TGTGCCTGTTCCCTCGAAACAGCTTACGAGCAGTACTTC. This gives the protein CACSLETAYEQYF.

This chain joins TRBV30 and TRBJ2-5; D might be TRBD2 (5 bases). The V end lost 1 base, the J end lost 5 bases, and 8 bases lay between the germline ends. In germline, CDR1 is GTSNPN, CDR2 SVGIG (reference sequence). The CDR3 is 12 residues long. CDR3 sequence: CAWSAGEETQYF. CDR3 DNA sequence: TGTGCCTGGAGTGCTGGGGAGGAGACCCAGTACTTC.

The rearrangement joins TRBV7-3 to TRBJ2-1; D may match TRBD1 or TRBD2 (5 bases each). Trimming pared 5 bases from V and 5 bases from J, leaving 13 bases between. Looked up from germline, CDR1 is SGHTA and CDR2 is FQGTGA. The CDR3 contains 14 residues. The DNA for the CDR3 is TGTGCCAGCAGCATTGGGGGTTCGGACAATGAGCAGTTCTTC. This codes for CASSIGGSDNEQFF.

The chain joins TRBV2 to TRBJ1-2; no clear D. The CDR3 consists of 12 residues. Germline V gene sequence: CDR1 SNHLY, CDR2 FYNNEI. V lost 7 bases and J 6 bases, leaving 12 bases between the germline ends. CDR3 residues: CASNELRNGYTF. CDR3 DNA sequence: TGTGCCAGCAATGAGTTAAGAAATGGCTACACCTTC. Full variable domain (rest looked up from reference TRBV2 and TRBJ1-2): EPEVTQTPSHQVTQMGQEVILRCVPISNHLYFYWYRQILGQKVEFLVSFYNNEISEKSEIFDDQFSVERPDGSNFTLKIRSTKLEDSAMYFCASNELRNGYTFGSGTRLTVV.

This clone was detected only once. This chain uses TRBV15 with TRBJ1-2; the D is unclear. With 0 bases removed from V and 4 bases from J, the gap between germline ends came to 12 bases. This CDR3 has 15 residues. Germline V gene sequence: CDR1 LNHNV, CDR2 YYDKDF (reference sequence). CDR3 loop: CATSRDTADPYGYTF. The CDR3 DNA is TGTGCCACCAGCAGAGATACCGCAGATCCCTATGGCTACACCTTC.

This clone was seen once. V is TRBV28 and J is TRBJ2-6; D ambiguous. V was clipped by 4 bases and J by 2 bases, with 12 bases between them. The CDR3 consists of 16 residues. Germline V CDR1 and CDR2: MDHEN, SYDVKM. CDR3 amino acids: CASSSRSSAGANVLTF. The CDR3 DNA reads as TGTGCCAGCAGTTCAAGATCGTCAGCTGGGGCCAACGTCCTGACTTTC.